One sample yielded the 6 T cell receptor beta chains listed below, sequenced in a study of CD8 T cells in Susac syndrome. An amount of RNA that ranged from roughly 0.45 to 1 ug was reverse transcribed with random hexamers. TCRdb used MiXCR to reprocess the immunoSEQ multiplex PCR reads, holding one entry per CDR3 protein. This table has fewer than 300,000 distinct CDR3 sequences, roughly 81% appearing once. Sample: CD8+ T cells from PBMCs. The receptors here all came from a human donor with multiple sclerosis.

The CDR3 region is CASSQDLAGANEQFF. CDR3 nucleotide sequence: TGCGCCAGCAGCCAAGATCTAGCGGGAGCCAATGAGCAGTTCTTC. The rearrangement uses TRBV4-1 and TRBJ2-1, with 10 bases matching TRBD2. Germline CDR1 MGHRA, CDR2 YSYEKL. Trimming at V came to 0 bases and at J to 6 bases, leaving 2 bases not matched to a gene. This CDR3 comprises 15 residues.

The rearrangement uses TRBV27 and TRBJ2-5, with a possible D match to TRBD2 (5 bases). This CDR3 is 15 amino acids long. CDR1 and CDR2 from the germline V gene are MNHEY and SMNVEV (reference sequence). Trimming removed 1 base from V and 1 base from J, with 10 bases in between. For the CDR3, the DNA is TGTGCCAGCAGTTTATACCGGACTTCCCAAGAGACCCAGTACTTC. This codes for CASSLYRTSQETQYF.

The chain links TRBV27 to TRBJ2-1; TRBD2 aligns across 14 bases. CDR1 is MNHEY and CDR2 is SMNVEV in the germline V gene (reference sequence). CDR3 length: 18 amino acids. The trim removed 5 bases at V and 8 bases at J, leaving 14 bases unmatched. The CDR3, as DNA: TGTGCCAGCAGTCCCTTGGGACTAGCGGGAGTAGTAGGCCATGAGCAGTTCTTC. Its translation is CASSPLGLAGVVGHEQFF.

The J gene is TRBJ2-7, the V gene TRBV4-1; D may correspond to TRBD1 or TRBD2 (5 bases each). The germline V gene encodes CDR1 MGHRA and CDR2 YSYEKL. Trimming left V 4 bases short and J 6 bases short, with 16 bases between. The CDR3 consists of 14 residues. Here the CDR3 DNA reads TGCGCCAGCAGCCTGGGCTACGGGGCGTCCGAGCAGTACTTC. Protein product: CASSLGYGASEQYF.

The V and J genes are TRBV24-1 and TRBJ2-1; 7 positions match TRBD2. The CDR3 spans 17 residues. Germline assignment: CDR1 KGHDR and CDR2 SFDVKD. The V gene end was trimmed by 3 bases and the J gene end by 4 bases; junction bases not matched to a gene: 11. This CDR3 reads CATSDNLEGGPYNEQFF. DNA of the CDR3: TGTGCCACCAGTGATAACCTCGAGGGAGGGCCTTACAATGAGCAGTTCTTC.

This sequence joins TRBV5-1 and TRBJ2-1, with 7 bases lining up with TRBD2. The germline gives CDR1 SGHRS, CDR2 YFSETQ. The junction had 8 bases not matched to a gene; V was cut back by 4 bases and J by 7 bases. CDR3 length equals 14 residues. The CDR3 here is CASSGGLGVNEQFF. The CDR3 region has the DNA TGCGCCAGCAGCGGAGGACTAGGCGTAAATGAGCAGTTCTTC.